Following are 32 T cell receptor beta chains from one sample sequenced in a study of blood T cell repertoires in COVID-19 (dated by TCRdb to between 2020 and 2021). Libraries were prepared through the immunoSEQ multiplex PCR assay. TCRdb obtained this table from immuneACCESS and retained in-frame rearrangements with V and J assigned. These tables miss some clones; where compared with another copy, unresolved V genes account for less than half of the shortfall, and the remainder is unexplained. The sample includes under 150,000 clones, with roughly 69% observed a single time. The ten largest account for 2% to 2.5% of the sample. The material sequenced was peripheral blood. These receptor sequences come from a woman in her 70s with acute or convalescent COVID-19.

As DNA, the CDR3 is TGTGCCAGCAGGCGGAGCGGGGCCAACGAGCAGTACTTC. As protein: CASRRSGANEQYF. V usage is TRBV27 and J usage is TRBJ2-7; TRBD2 matches at 7 bases. After removal of 6 bases from V and 5 bases from J, the junction contained 7 bases not matched to a gene. The CDR3 runs to 13 residues. CDR1 is MNHEY and CDR2 is SMNVEV in the germline V gene (reference sequence).

The chain is built from TRBV5-1 and TRBJ2-7; possibly TRBD1 for D (5 bases). CDR1 is SGHRS and CDR2 is YFSETQ in the germline V gene. This CDR3 has 16 amino acids. V was shortened by 0 bases and J by 3 bases, with 16 bases between the two germline ends. The CDR3 nucleotides read TGCGCCAGCAGCTTGGAGTGGGCAGGGTTGGGCTACGAGCAGTACTTC. Its protein is CASSLEWAGLGYEQYF. Complete variable domain (other parts from reference TRBV5-1 and TRBJ2-7): KAGVTQTPRYLIKTRGQQVTLSCSPISGHRSVSWYQQTPGQGLQFLFEYFSETQRNKGNFPGRFSGRQFSNSRSEMNVSTLELGDSALYLCASSLEWAGLGYEQYFGPGTRLTVT.

V is TRBV4-2 and J is TRBJ1-3, with D unresolved. Germline V gene lookup returns CDR1 LGHNA and CDR2 YNFKEQ. Trimming pared 0 bases from V and 2 bases from J, leaving 8 bases between. The CDR3 loop spans 15 amino acids. CDR3 DNA: TGTGCCAGCAGCCAAGATGTGAGGACTGGAAACACCATATATTTT. Translated, it gives CASSQDVRTGNTIYF.

This chain links TRBV19 with TRBJ1-5, with D unresolved. CDR1 LNHDA and CDR2 SQIVND come from the germline V gene (reference sequence). The CDR3 length is 13 residues. Trimming shortened V by 5 bases and J by 5 bases, and 10 bases separated the two germline ends. CDR3 nucleotide sequence: TGTGCCAGTAGTGGGCCTAACTATCAGCCCCAGCATTTT. Translated: CASSGPNYQPQHF.

CDR3 nucleotides: TGTGCCAGCAGCCAGGGGAACGCTATGCTTTCACCCCTCCACTTT. Translation gives CASSQGNAMLSPLHF. V gene TRBV5-4 combines with J gene TRBJ1-6; weak D call: TRBD1 (6 bases). The ends were cut back, 4 bases at V and 9 bases at J, with 17 bases in the middle. Germline V gives CDR1 SGHNT, CDR2 YYREEE (reference sequence). This CDR3 contains 15 residues. The variable domain in full, with the rest retrieved from reference TRBV5-4 and TRBJ1-6, is ETGVTQSPTHLIKTRGQQVTLRCSSQSGHNTVSWYQQALGQGPQFIFQYYREEENGRGNFPPRFSGLQFPNYSSELNVNALELDDSALYLCASSQGNAMLSPLHFGNGTRLTVT.

This clone was detected only a few times. The chain links TRBV3-1 (or the pseudogene TRBV3-2) to TRBJ2-2, with 7 nucleotides matching TRBD1. This CDR3 is 16 amino acids long. Germline loops: CDR1 LGHDT, CDR2 YNNKEL (reference sequence). V was clipped by 1 base and J by 6 bases; unmatched bases: 8. The CDR3 region has the DNA TGTGCCAGCAGCCAAGGAGTGGGACAGAAGCCCGGGGAGCTGTTTTTT. This sequence encodes CASSQGVGQKPGELFF.

This chain uses TRBV28 with TRBJ1-2; 7 positions agree with TRBD1. The CDR3 is 15 residues long. The V segment lost 4 bases and the J segment 8 bases; nucleotides outside the gene matches: 13. In germline, CDR1 is MDHEN, CDR2 SYDVKM. CDR3 sequence (DNA): TGTGCCAGCAGTTCTCCCTCAGGGGGATTCAGGGGCTACACCTTC. Protein sequence: CASSSPSGGFRGYTF.

The chain is built from TRBV10-2 and TRBJ2-6; possible D gene TRBD2, 6 bases. V gave up 6 bases and J gave up 3 bases, with 12 bases separating them. This CDR3 is 15 amino acids long. The germline gives CDR1 WSHSY, CDR2 SAAADI. CDR3 DNA sequence: TGCGCCAGCAGGATGAGGGGAGGTGGGGCCAACGTCCTGACTTTC. Its translation: CASRMRGGGANVLTF.

This clone was recorded a few times. The V and J genes are TRBV29-1 and TRBJ2-7; 7 bases align to TRBD2. Unmatched junction bases numbered 1, after V lost 4 bases and J lost 1 base. Germline assignment: CDR1 SQVTM and CDR2 ANQGSEA. The CDR3 has 12 amino acids. In DNA form, the CDR3 reads TGCAGCGTTGGCGGGAGTTCCTACGAGCAGTACTTC. Encoded protein: CSVGGSSYEQYF.

The gene calls are TRBV19 and TRBJ1-1; possibly TRBD1 for D (5 bases). The CDR3 contains 15 residues. In germline, CDR1 is LNHDA, CDR2 SQIVND (reference sequence). The germline V and J ends were trimmed by 6 bases and 0 bases, with 14 bases remaining between them. The DNA of the CDR3 is TGTGCCAGTAGACAAGGAGGGACGTTGAACACTGAAGCTTTCTTT. It is translated as CASRQGGTLNTEAFF.

V and J are TRBV27 and TRBJ1-6; TRBD1 agrees at 9 bases. The CDR3 length is 14 residues. CDR1 is MNHEY and CDR2 is SMNVEV in the germline V gene (reference sequence). The ends lost 6 bases at V and 7 bases at J; junction bases unmatched: 4. In DNA, the CDR3 is TGTGCCAGCAGAGGACAGGGGTGGAATTCACCCCTCCACTTT. Protein sequence: CASRGQGWNSPLHF.

This clone came up a few times. The V and J genes are TRBV12-3 or TRBV12-4 and TRBJ2-1, with D perhaps matching TRBD1 (6 bases). Between the trimmed V and J ends, which lost 8 bases and 4 bases, there was a span of 9 bases. The CDR3 consists of 12 residues. The CDR3 nucleotides read TGTGCCAGCGGGGGCAGGTACAATGAGCAGTTCTTC. Translated: CASGGRYNEQFF.

In this sample, this clone turned up once. The chain recombines TRBV3-1 (or the pseudogene TRBV3-2) with TRBJ2-7, with D possibly being TRBD2 (5 bases). This CDR3 has 14 residues. Looked up from germline, CDR1 is LGHDT and CDR2 is YNNKEL (reference sequence). V shed 4 bases and J shed 2 bases, with 12 bases lying between them. CDR3 amino acids: CASSRRRTPYEQYF. DNA of the CDR3: TGTGCCAGCAGCCGCCGGAGGACCCCCTACGAGCAGTACTTC.

This clone occurred many times. This rearrangement joins TRBV29-1 to TRBJ1-1; a possible D gene is TRBD1 (5 bases). The V end lost 0 bases, the J end lost 4 bases, and 15 bases lay between the germline ends. Germline CDR1 SQVTM, CDR2 ANQGSEA. The CDR3 is 15 amino acids. This CDR3 reads CSVEDRRGLGTEAFF. The CDR3 region has the DNA TGCAGCGTTGAAGACAGGAGGGGACTAGGCACTGAAGCTTTCTTT. Based on the CDR3 plus reference TRBV29-1 and TRBJ1-1, the full variable domain is SAVISQKPSRDICQRGTSLTIQCQVDSQVTMMFWYRQQPGQSLTLIATANQGSEATYESGFVIDKFPISRPNLTFSTLTVSNMSPEDSSIYLCSVEDRRGLGTEAFFGQGTRLTVV.

The genes are TRBV7-9 and TRBJ2-5; 9 bases map to TRBD1. With 2 bases clipped from V and 3 bases from J, the junction kept 7 bases outside the gene matches. The CDR3 spans 16 residues. Looked up from germline, CDR1 is SEHNR and CDR2 is FQNEAQ (reference sequence). CDR3: CASSLRRGTGKETQYF. CDR3 DNA: TGTGCCAGCAGCTTACGTAGGGGGACAGGGAAAGAGACCCAGTACTTC.

This clone was detected only a few times. The chain carries TRBV5-1 and TRBJ1-6; D is ambiguous. V was shortened by 5 bases and J by 9 bases, with 18 bases between the two germline ends. The CDR3 covers 15 residues. CDR1 and CDR2 (germline): SGHRS, YFSETQ. The CDR3 DNA reads as TGCGCCAGCAGTTACGCCCCCGAGGGCGCTTCACCCCTCCACTTT. As protein: CASSYAPEGASPLHF.

The chain joins TRBV5-1 to TRBJ1-1; D remains ambiguous. Germline CDR1 SGHRS, CDR2 YFSETQ. This CDR3 is 14 amino acids long. The ends were cut back, 4 bases at V and 1 base at J, with 11 bases in the middle. CDR3 bases: TGCGCCAGCAGCGCGAACCTCGGGAACACTGAAGCTTTCTTT. Its protein product is CASSANLGNTEAFF.

This rearrangement joins TRBV27 to TRBJ2-5; the D gene is possibly TRBD2 (5 bases). Germline V gives CDR1 MNHEY, CDR2 SMNVEV (reference sequence). The germline V and J ends were trimmed by 1 base and 5 bases, with 11 bases remaining between them. The CDR3 is 14 amino acids. CDR3: CASSLWGRGETQYF. The CDR3 DNA reads as TGTGCCAGCAGTTTATGGGGAAGAGGGGAGACCCAGTACTTC.

Written as DNA, the CDR3 is TGTGCCAGCTCACCAGCTCCCGGGACAGGGATTGATCAGTACTTC. Translating it yields CASSPAPGTGIDQYF. The rearrangement joins TRBV18 to TRBJ2-4; 9 bases match TRBD1. Per germline, CDR1 KGHSH and CDR2 LQKENI. This CDR3 region has 15 residues. J was trimmed by 12 bases and V by 2 bases; bases with no gene match: 11.

The chain carries TRBV29-1 and TRBJ1-1; 8 bases match TRBD1. Germline V gene lookup returns CDR1 SQVTM and CDR2 ANQGSEA. V trimming: 7 bases; J trimming: 4 bases; junction bases outside the gene matches: 5. The CDR3 is made up of 12 amino acids. The CDR3 DNA reads TGCAGCGCTGGGACAGGAGCCACTGAAGCTTTCTTT. Encoded protein: CSAGTGATEAFF.

This sequence joins TRBV5-1 and TRBJ1-1; unclear D gene. Germline assignment: CDR1 SGHRS and CDR2 YFSETQ. The CDR3 extends over 12 amino acids. The V end was cut by 4 bases, the J end by 8 bases, with 12 bases between. Here the CDR3 reads CASSAGGREAFF. The CDR3 DNA sequence: TGCGCCAGCAGCGCGGGAGGCAGAGAAGCTTTCTTT.

The V call is TRBV24-1, the J call TRBJ2-2; 13 bases agree with TRBD2. J lost 8 bases, V lost 6 bases, and 17 bases had no gene match. CDR3 size: 19 residues. Germline V gives CDR1 KGHDR, CDR2 SFDVKD. The CDR3 spells CATSPNSYGTSGAVGELFF. CDR3 sequence (DNA): TGTGCCACCAGTCCCAATTCTTACGGGACTAGCGGGGCGGTGGGGGAGCTGTTTTTT.

In this sample, this clone turned up a few times. The J gene is TRBJ1-4, the V gene TRBV29-1; 9 nucleotides align to TRBD1. V shed 7 bases and J 5 bases; nucleotides not matched to a gene: 5. This CDR3 region has 13 residues. Germline assignment: CDR1 SQVTM and CDR2 ANQGSEA. Here the CDR3 DNA reads TGCAGCGGCCGGGACAGGGAAAATGAAAAACTGTTTTTT. Its translation is CSGRDRENEKLFF. The full variable domain, its missing parts supplied by reference TRBV29-1 and TRBJ1-4, is SAVISQKPSRDICQRGTSLTIQCQVDSQVTMMFWYRQQPGQSLTLIATANQGSEATYESGFVIDKFPISRPNLTFSTLTVSNMSPEDSSIYLCSGRDRENEKLFFGSGTQLSVL.

The chain joins TRBV7-3 to TRBJ2-7; perhaps TRBD2 as D (5 bases). V lost 0 bases and J lost 0, with 12 bases in between. Germline CDR1 reads SGHTA; CDR2 reads FQGTGA. This CDR3 has 16 residues. The DNA of the CDR3 is TGTGCCAGCAGCTTAACGGGGAGTGGGAGCTCCTACGAGCAGTACTTC. Amino acid sequence: CASSLTGSGSSYEQYF.

This clone turned up a few times. The rearrangement joins TRBV7-9 to TRBJ2-1, with TRBD2 matching over 10 bases. This CDR3 is built from 14 residues. Germline CDR1 reads SEHNR; CDR2 reads FQNEAQ (reference sequence). Trimming at V came to 4 bases and at J to 7 bases, leaving 4 bases not matched to a gene. CDR3 coding DNA: TGTGCCAGCAGCTCAGGACTAGCGGCAAATGAGCAGTTCTTC. Protein product: CASSSGLAANEQFF.

The chain recombines TRBV7-2 with TRBJ2-3; TRBD2 agrees at 7 bases. The germline V gene encodes CDR1 SGHTA and CDR2 FQGNSA. V was pared by 5 bases and J by 4 bases, with 6 bases of the junction left unmatched. The CDR3 is made up of 14 amino acids. CDR3 amino acids: CASSGRARADTQYF. The CDR3 coding sequence is TGTGCCAGCAGCGGGAGGGCCCGGGCAGATACGCAGTATTTT.

This clone was detected only a few times. The rearrangement uses TRBV18 and TRBJ1-3; 8 positions match TRBD1. The CDR3 extends over 16 amino acids. Germline V CDR1 and CDR2: KGHSH, LQKENI. J gave up 0 bases and V 3 bases, and 4 bases lay outside the gene matches. CDR3 in DNA: TGTGCCAGCTCACCCTCGACAGGGGCCTCTGGAAACACCATATATTTT. Residues: CASSPSTGASGNTIYF.

This sequence joins TRBV2 and TRBJ2-5; D uncertain. The germline V gene encodes CDR1 SNHLY and CDR2 FYNNEI. V gave up 8 bases and J gave up 2 bases, with 9 bases separating them. The CDR3 runs to 12 residues. The CDR3 region is CASGLRQETQYF. For the CDR3, the DNA is TGTGCCAGCGGTCTAAGACAAGAGACCCAGTACTTC.

This rearrangement joins TRBV19 to TRBJ1-6, with D possibly TRBD1 on 6 matching bases. Per the germline V gene, CDR1 is LNHDA and CDR2 is SQIVND (reference sequence). V was cut by 4 bases and J by 7 bases, with 20 bases left in between. The CDR3 covers 17 residues. The CDR3 region is CASSNHRVGIWNSPLHF. As DNA, the CDR3 is TGTGCCAGTAGTAACCACAGGGTTGGGATTTGGAATTCACCCCTCCACTTT. Looking up the rest from reference TRBV19 and TRBJ1-6 gives the full variable domain: DGGITQSPKYLFRKEGQNVTLSCEQNLNHDAMYWYRQDPGQGLRLIYYSQIVNDFQKGDIAEGYSVSREKKESFPLTVTSAQKNPTAFYLCASSNHRVGIWNSPLHFGNGTRLTVT.

V is TRBV6-5 and J is TRBJ1-5; 7 bases line up with TRBD1. CDR3 size: 13 residues. Germline CDR1 is MNHEY and CDR2 is SVGAGI. V was clipped by 5 bases and J by 4 bases; unmatched bases: 2. CDR3 residues: CASSPDRNQPQHF. Here the CDR3 DNA reads TGTGCCAGCAGTCCGGACAGGAATCAGCCCCAGCATTTT.

Only one count was recorded for this clone. The J gene is TRBJ1-4, the V gene TRBV18; D possibly corresponds to TRBD1 (6 bases). Trimming removed 5 bases at V and 4 bases at J, with 14 bases between. The CDR3 length is 15 residues. Germline-derived CDR1 and CDR2 are KGHSH and LQKENI. CDR3 amino acids: CASSATDRSNEKLFF. Written as DNA, the CDR3 is TGTGCCAGCTCAGCCACGGACAGAAGTAATGAAAAACTGTTTTTT.

The chain is built from TRBV27 and TRBJ1-5, with 7 bases lining up with TRBD1. The germline V gene has CDR1 MNHEY and CDR2 SMNVEV (reference sequence). The CDR3 sequence is 15 residues long. Trimming removed 7 bases from V and 5 bases from J; junction bases left unmatched: 11. The CDR3 here is CASKSDREFYQPQHF. As DNA, the CDR3 is TGTGCCAGCAAGAGCGACAGGGAGTTTTATCAGCCCCAGCATTTT.